This T cell receptor beta chain comes out of a study of human T cells and chemical hapten exposure. For the study at large: Patch tests put 0.01% DPC on the upper back, read at 6 days.

Trimming removed 3 bases from V and 0 bases from J; junction bases left unmatched: 11. The CDR3 sequence is 18 residues long. From germline, CDR1 is DFQATT and CDR2 SNEGSKA (reference sequence). TCRdb ran MiXCR on the RACE reads and lists one entry per CDR3 protein. The sample gives 90,000 to 140,000 distinct CDR3 sequences, about 34% of which show up once; roughly 2.7% is in the top ten. Time point specified: patch test 3, about 24 weeks after DPC sensitization. Treatment noted: therapeutic diphenylcyclopropenone sensitization with weekly scalp DPC. The TCR originated in a man aged 35 to 55 with alopecia areata. Some clones in this sample may be carry-over from other donors' samples. The sample here was whole blood, taken in connection with sensitization to the hapten diphenylcyclopropenone (DPC). The rearrangement links TRBV20-1 to TRBJ1-6; 7 bases line up with TRBD1. CDR3 nucleotide sequence: TGCAGTGCTAGTAATGCGAAGGGACAGAGCTCCTATAATTCACCCCTCCACTTT. It specifies CSASNAKGQSSYNSPLHF.